This section outlines one T cell receptor (beta chain) sequence together with its context. J gave up 2 bases and V 2 bases, and 12 bases lay outside the gene matches. Looked up from germline, CDR1 is SGHRS and CDR2 is YFSETQ. CDR3 length: 17 residues. This sample is drawn from a study of blood T cell repertoires in COVID-19. In the study overall: Specimens from acute and convalescent COVID-19 originated in the United States, Italy and Spain. PBMCs, B-cell-depleted T cells, or T cells were the source of the cDNA or gDNA that made up the material.

Only in-frame clones appear in the TCRdb table, and some are missing; sequencing was by immunoSEQ multiplex PCR. The sample records about 170,000 clones, 65% to 80% being singletons. This sequence was found in a man aged 60 to 69 with acute or convalescent COVID-19. The gene calls are TRBV5-1 and TRBJ1-1; TRBD1 matches 7 bases. The specimen was peripheral blood. CDR3 DNA sequence: TGCGCCAGCAGCTTCACGTCCGGGACAGCAATAAACACTGAAGCTTTCTTT. Encoded protein: CASSFTSGTAINTEAFF.